Sequencing of this TCR beta chain was carried out in a study of T cell responses to AZD1222 COVID-19 vaccine. The germline gives CDR1 LNHDA, CDR2 SQIVND (reference sequence). V lost 7 bases and J lost 7; bases outside the gene matches: 9. The CDR3 has 14 amino acids. Sequencing was performed with immunoSEQ multiplex PCR; in TCRdb, only in-frame clones are kept and a portion is missing. Of 150,000 to 200,000 clones listed, around 90% are singletons. Study-wide findings and caveats: In the spike-specific TCR repertoire, nearly half reportedly target unmutated variant regions.

Only one count was recorded for this clone. Its specificity is not known. This rearrangement joins TRBV19 to TRBJ2-2; 7 bases line up with TRBD1. The sequenced sample was peripheral blood, obtained on day 0 of AZD1222 vaccination. The clonotype was recovered from an adult in good health. In DNA, the CDR3 is TGTGCCAGTATAAACCAGGGGGTGGGCGGGGAGCTGTTTTTT. Amino acids: CASINQGVGGELFF.